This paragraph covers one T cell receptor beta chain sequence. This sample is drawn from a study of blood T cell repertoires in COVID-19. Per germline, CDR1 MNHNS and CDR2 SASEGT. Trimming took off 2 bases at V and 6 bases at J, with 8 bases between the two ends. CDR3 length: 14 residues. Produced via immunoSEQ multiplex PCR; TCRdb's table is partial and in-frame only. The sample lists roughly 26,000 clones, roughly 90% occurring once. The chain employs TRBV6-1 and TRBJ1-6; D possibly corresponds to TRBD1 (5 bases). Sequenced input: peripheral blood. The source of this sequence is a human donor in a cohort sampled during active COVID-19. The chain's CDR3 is CASSEQGPNSPLHF. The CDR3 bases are TGTGCCAGCAGTGAACAGGGCCCTAATTCACCCCTCCACTTT.